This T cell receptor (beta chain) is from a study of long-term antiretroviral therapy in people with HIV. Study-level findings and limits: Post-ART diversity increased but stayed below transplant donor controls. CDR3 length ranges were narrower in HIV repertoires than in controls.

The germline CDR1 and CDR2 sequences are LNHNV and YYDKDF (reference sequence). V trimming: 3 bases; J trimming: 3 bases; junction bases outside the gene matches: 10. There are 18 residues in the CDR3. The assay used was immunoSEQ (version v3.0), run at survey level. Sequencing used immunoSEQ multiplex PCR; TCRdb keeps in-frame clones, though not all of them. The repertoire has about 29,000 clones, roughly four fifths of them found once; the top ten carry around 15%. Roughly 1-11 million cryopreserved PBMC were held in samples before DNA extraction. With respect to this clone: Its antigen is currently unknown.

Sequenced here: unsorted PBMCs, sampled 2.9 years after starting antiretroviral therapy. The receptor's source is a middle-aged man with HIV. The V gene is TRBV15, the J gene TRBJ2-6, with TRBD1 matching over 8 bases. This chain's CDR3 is CATSRGPGGASGANVLTF. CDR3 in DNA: TGTGCCACCAGCAGGGGACCAGGGGGCGCGAGTGGGGCCAACGTCCTGACTTTC.